This T cell receptor (beta chain) was obtained from a study of CD8 T cells in ankylosing spondylitis. Study outcomes and limitations: Within ankylosing spondylitis blood, a TCR beta motif made up of several highly homologous variants appeared to be characteristic.

Between the trimmed V and J ends, which lost 6 bases and 0 bases, there was a span of 8 bases. The germline CDR1 and CDR2 sequences are MGHDK and SYGVNS. CDR3 length: 13 residues. Turning to this clonotype: Antigen unknown.

TCRdb called the 5' RACE reads again in MiXCR, with one record for every CDR3 protein. The table shows a few hundred thousand distinct CDR3 sequences, with 17% occurring only once. What was sequenced was blood, either unsorted or a sorted T cell fraction (not recorded which). This receptor was taken from a male donor with ankylosing spondylitis. The chain links TRBV25-1 to TRBJ1-1, with no clear D. The CDR3 nucleotides are TGTGCCAGCAGCGGCGGCTTGAACACTGAAGCTTTCTTT. Translating it yields CASSGGLNTEAFF. Filled out from reference TRBV25-1 and TRBJ1-1, the complete variable domain reads EADIYQTPRYLVIGTGKKITLECSQTMGHDKMYWYQQDPGMELHLIHYSYGVNSTEKGDLSSESTVSRIRTEHFPLTLESARPSHTSQYLCASSGGLNTEAFFGQGTRLTVV.